This T cell receptor beta chain was documented in a study of blood T cell repertoires in COVID-19. Study as a whole: From T cells, B-cell-depleted T cells, or PBMCs came the material, which was cDNA or gDNA.

TCRdb's copy holds only in-frame clones and misses some; the assay was immunoSEQ multiplex PCR. Here the sample spans 150,000 or so clones, 65% to 85% being singletons. This clone has a handful of counts. One end of the junction fails to match germline, which may point to a read error. The CDR3 contains 14 residues. Per germline, CDR1 KGHSH and CDR2 LQKENI. Sequenced input: peripheral blood. The chain is built from TRBV18 and TRBJ2-2; D not resolved. This TCR was recovered from an older woman with acute or convalescent COVID-19. CDR3 loop: CASSENLNAGELFF. DNA of the CDR3: TGTGCCAGCTCAGAGAATTTGAACGCCGGGGAGCTGTTTTTT.